This T cell receptor beta chain stems from a study of early T cells in non-severe SARS-CoV-2 infection. Individual cDNA molecules received unique molecular identifiers during library preparation. In TCRdb, the 5' RACE reads were re-called with MiXCR into one record per CDR3 protein. The sample yields about 70,000 distinct CDR3 sequences, around 13% seen once. The source of this sequence is an adult who was a healthcare worker with PCR-confirmed SARS-CoV-2 infection or an uninfected control (not recorded which). The sample consisted of whole blood.

Here the CDR3 reads CASSLGQSTDTQYF. The DNA of the CDR3 is TGTGCCAGCAGTTTGGGACAGTCTACAGATACGCAGTATTTT. The chain couples TRBV6-2 or TRBV6-3 to TRBJ2-3; 7 bases match TRBD1. Looked up from germline, CDR1 is MNHEY and CDR2 is SVGEGT. The CDR3 runs to 14 residues. V lost 4 bases to trimming and J lost 3 bases; unmatched junction nucleotides: 4.